The subject of this entry is one T cell receptor (beta chain). Its antigen is unknown. The repertoire was sequenced with immunoSEQ multiplex PCR; TCRdb's copy has only in-frame clones and lacks some. The repertoire includes about 86,000 clones, 70% to 90% of them detected once, and approximately 1.3% sits in the top ten. This sample was taken from a study of OX40 agonist ivuxolimab in advanced cancers. Turning to the study itself: Head and neck, renal cell, melanoma or hepatocellular carcinoma were the cancers that dose-escalation patients had. Partial responses occurred in Three dose-escalation patients, one with hepatocellular carcinoma and two with cutaneous melanoma. Study-level points and caveats: The mean number of expanded clones was higher in CD8+ T cells than in CD4+. Clones of CD4+ and CD8+ blood T cells grew by week 6 at doses of 0.1 to 3.0 mg/kg.

Trimming removed 4 bases from V and 0 bases from J, with 7 bases in between. The germline CDR1 and CDR2 sequences are SGHRS and YFSETQ. This CDR3 is built from 14 residues. The origin of this receptor is an adult with an advanced solid tumor such as melanoma, head and neck, liver or kidney cancer. V gene TRBV5-1 combines with J gene TRBJ1-4; possibly TRBD1 for D (5 bases). The sequences come from CD4+ or CD8+ T cells sorted from blood, collected in a trial of the OX40 agonist ivuxolimab. This chain's CDR3 is CASSPTATNEKLFF. CDR3 sequence (DNA): TGCGCCAGCAGCCCGACAGCAACTAATGAAAAACTGTTTTTT.